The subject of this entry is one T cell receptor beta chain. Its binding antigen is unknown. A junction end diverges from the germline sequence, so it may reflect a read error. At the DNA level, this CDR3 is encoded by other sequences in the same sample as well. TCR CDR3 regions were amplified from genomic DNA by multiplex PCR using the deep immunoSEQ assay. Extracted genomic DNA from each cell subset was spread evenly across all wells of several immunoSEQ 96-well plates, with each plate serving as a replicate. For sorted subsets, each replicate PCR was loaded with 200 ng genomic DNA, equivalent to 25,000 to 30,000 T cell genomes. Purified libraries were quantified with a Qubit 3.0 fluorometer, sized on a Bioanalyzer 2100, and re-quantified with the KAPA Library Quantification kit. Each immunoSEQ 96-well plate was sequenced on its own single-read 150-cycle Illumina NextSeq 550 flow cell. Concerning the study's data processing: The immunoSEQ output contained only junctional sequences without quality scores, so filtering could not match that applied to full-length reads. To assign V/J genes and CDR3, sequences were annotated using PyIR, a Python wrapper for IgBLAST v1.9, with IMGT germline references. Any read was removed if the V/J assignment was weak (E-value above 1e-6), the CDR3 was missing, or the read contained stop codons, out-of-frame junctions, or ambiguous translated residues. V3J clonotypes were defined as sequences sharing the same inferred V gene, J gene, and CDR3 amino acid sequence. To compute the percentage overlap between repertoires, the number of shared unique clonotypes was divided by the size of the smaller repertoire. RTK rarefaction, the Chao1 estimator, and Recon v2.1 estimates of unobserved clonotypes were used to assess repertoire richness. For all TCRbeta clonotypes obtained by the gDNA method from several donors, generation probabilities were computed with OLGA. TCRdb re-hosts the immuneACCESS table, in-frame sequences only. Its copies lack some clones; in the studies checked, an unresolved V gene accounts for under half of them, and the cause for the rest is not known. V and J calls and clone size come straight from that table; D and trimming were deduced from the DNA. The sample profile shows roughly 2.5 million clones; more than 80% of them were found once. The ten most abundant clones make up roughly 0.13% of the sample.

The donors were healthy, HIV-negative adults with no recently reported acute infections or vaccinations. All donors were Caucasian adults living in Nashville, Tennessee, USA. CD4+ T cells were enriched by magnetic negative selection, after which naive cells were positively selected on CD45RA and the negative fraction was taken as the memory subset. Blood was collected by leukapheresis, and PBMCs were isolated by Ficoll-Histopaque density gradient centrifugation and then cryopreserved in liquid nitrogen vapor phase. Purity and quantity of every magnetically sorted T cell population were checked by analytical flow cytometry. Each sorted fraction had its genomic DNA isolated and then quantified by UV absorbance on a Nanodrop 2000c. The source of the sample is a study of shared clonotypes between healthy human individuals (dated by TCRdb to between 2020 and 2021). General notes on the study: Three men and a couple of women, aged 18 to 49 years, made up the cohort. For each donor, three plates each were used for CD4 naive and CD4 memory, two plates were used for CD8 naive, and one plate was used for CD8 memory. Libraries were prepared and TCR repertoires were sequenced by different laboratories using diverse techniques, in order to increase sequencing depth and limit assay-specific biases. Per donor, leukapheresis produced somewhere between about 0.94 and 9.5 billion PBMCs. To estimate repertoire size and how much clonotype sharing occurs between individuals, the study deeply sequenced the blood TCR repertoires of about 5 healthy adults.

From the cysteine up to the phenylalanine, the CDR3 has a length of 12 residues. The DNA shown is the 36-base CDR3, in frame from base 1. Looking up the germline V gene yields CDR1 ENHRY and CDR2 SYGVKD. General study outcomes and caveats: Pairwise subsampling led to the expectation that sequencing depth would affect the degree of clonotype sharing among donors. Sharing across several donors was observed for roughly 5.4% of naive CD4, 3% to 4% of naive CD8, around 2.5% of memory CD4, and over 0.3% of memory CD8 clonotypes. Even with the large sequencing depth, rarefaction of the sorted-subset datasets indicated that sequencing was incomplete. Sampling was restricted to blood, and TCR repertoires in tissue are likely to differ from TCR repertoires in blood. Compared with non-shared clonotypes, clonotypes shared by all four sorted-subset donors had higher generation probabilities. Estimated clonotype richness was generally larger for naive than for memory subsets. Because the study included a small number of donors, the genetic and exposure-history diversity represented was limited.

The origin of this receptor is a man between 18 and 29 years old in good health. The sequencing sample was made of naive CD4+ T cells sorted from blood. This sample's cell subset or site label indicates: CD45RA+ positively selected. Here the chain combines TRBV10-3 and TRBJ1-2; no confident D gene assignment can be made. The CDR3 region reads CAIRDSNYGYTF. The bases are TGTGCCATCAGGGACTCTAATTATGGCTACACCTTC.